This T cell receptor beta chain was found in a study of T cell repertoires in cytomegalovirus infection. General study results and limits: Across the ex vivo response, the dominant clonotypes were HLA-C-restricted CMV-specific TCR beta clonotypes.

The CDR3 has 17 residues. Trimming stripped 3 bases from V and 3 bases from J, with 18 bases between. Germline V gene lookup returns CDR1 KGHSH and CDR2 LQKENI. TCRdb independently ran MiXCR on the reads; one entry per CDR3 protein. There are about 770,000 distinct CDR3 sequences in the sample; around 29% occur only once, and 13% lies in the top ten. Note on this clonotype: The antigen remains unidentified.

This clonotype was sampled from a human donor in good health (CMV status not recorded). Some clones in this sample may be carry-over from other donors' samples. The input for sequencing was cultured CD8+ T cells from PBMCs, taken from culture after CMV antigen stimulation. This chain connects TRBV18 to TRBJ1-5; D gene unclear. The CDR3 sequence is CASSPSAFGSNNQPQHF. The CDR3 DNA reads TGTGCCAGCTCACCGTCTGCTTTCGGGTCCAACAATCAGCCCCAGCATTTT. Looking up the rest from reference TRBV18 and TRBJ1-5 gives the full variable domain: NAGVMQNPRHLVRRRGQEARLRCSPMKGHSHVYWYRQLPEEGLKFMVYLQKENIIDESGMPKERFSAEFPKEGPSILRIQQVVRGDSAAYFCASSPSAFGSNNQPQHFGDGTRLSIL.